What follows is one T cell receptor beta chain and its context. This clonotype was detected many times. The antigen this receptor binds is unknown. There are no base qualities to consult, and no much larger clone falls within one base. This sample stems from a study of T cells in Graves' hyperthyroidism and ophthalmopathy (dated by TCRdb to 2018 to 2020). Regarding the complete study: To identify distinguishing TCR V-J signatures, a discovery cohort of 100 patients was used, comprising 40 to 45 with Graves' ophthalmopathy and 57 with stable Graves' hyperthyroidism. An independent validation cohort of about 20 hyperthyroidism patients and about 16 patients who later progressed to ophthalmopathy tested prospective prediction of ophthalmopathy. The 85 to 100 discovery patients were divided at random into training and test sets in a 7:3 ratio. In roughly six Graves' hyperthyroidism patients, the study also compared T-cell repertoires from thyroid tissue with T-cell repertoires from blood. After blood sampling, hyperthyroidism patients were treated with methimazole at a starting dose of 30 mg daily, and ophthalmopathy patients were treated with high-dose intravenous methylprednisolone. According to the paper, TCR Vbeta CDR3 sequencing was carried out on 135 peripheral blood samples, which came from around 43 ophthalmopathy, around 74 hyperthyroidism and around 17 progressor patients. Summary of the overall study and its limitations: In validation, progression to ophthalmopathy was predicted by the model with around 70% sensitivity and about 72% specificity, a median of 6.5 months before onset. Most expanded thyroid clonotypes (frequency above 0.001) were also detected in blood, suggesting blood repertoires may reflect thyroid immune responses. No statistical method was used to set the sample size in advance, and investigators knew the group allocation. In cross-validation, a model built on a 13 V-J signature told ophthalmopathy apart from stable hyperthyroidism with 85% to 90% sensitivity and roughly 82% specificity, and in testing the same model reached 80%/75%.

The TCR beta CDR3 regions were amplified from the RNA transcripts. The TCR CDR3 was subjected to a first round of RT-PCR using the HTBI primer set and the Qiagen OneStep RT-PCR kit. Libraries were constructed in a second round of multiplex PCR, after which size selection and purification were carried out. The libraries were sequenced on an Illumina HiSeq2000 using paired-end 100 bp reads. In the authors' own workflow: SOAPnuke was used to process the raw data, throwing out any read that contained adapters or uncalled bases, had a mean Phred below 15, or lacked an exact constant-primer or identifier match. High-quality paired reads were merged using COPE v1.2.5, and each unique nucleotide sequence was defined as a clonotype. Clonotypes were aligned to IMGT TRBV, TRBD and TRBJ reference segments using MiTCR v1.1. Only V-J combinations with frequency above 0.0001, covering 99% to 99.2% of repertoires, were analysed. The TCS score was defined as F50 (clonal expansion) divided by E x V (chaos), with BLOSUM62-based TCRdist calculated between CDR3 peptides within each V-J. Welch's t-statistics and random forest reduced roughly 530 V-J features to roughly 13, which were used in a naive Bayes classifier (R e1071). Thyroid-blood repertoire similarity was quantified with the Morisita-Horn index. The public reads were reanalyzed by TCRdb: fastp trimming at Q25, MiXCR alignment, in-frame beta chains only. Records with the same CDR3 protein are collapsed into one entry carrying the most frequent genes and DNA. The V and J calls and clone size come from TCRdb's table, not from the authors' own analysis. The sample table shows 500,000 to 800,000 distinct CDR3 sequences, and roughly 45% are seen once. The ten largest clones take up less than 9% of the sample.

V is pared back by 3 bases and J by 4 bases, with 6 bases lying between the germline termini. From the cysteine through the phenylalanine, the CDR3 covers 12 amino acids. Only the CDR3 DNA stays, 36 bases, in frame from base 1. CDR1 and CDR2, looked up from the germline V gene, are SGHAT and FQNNGV. The study excluded patients with uncontrolled infections, other autoimmune diseases, pregnancy or lactation. Diagnoses were based on clinical symptoms, serum thyroxine and TRAb, thyroid ultrasound and orbital computed tomography. Total RNA was extracted using Trizol reagent, and RNA quality was assessed on an Agilent 2100 Bioanalyzer.

The sequencing sample was made of peripheral blood or thyroid tissue (not recorded which). The chain couples TRBV11-2 to TRBJ1-1; the D gene lacks a confident call. The clonotype comes from an adult man with Graves' disease, either hyperthyroidism or ophthalmopathy (not recorded which). The base sequence is TGTGCCAGCAGCTTCGCAGCCACTGAAGCTTTCTTT. It translates as CASSFAATEAFF. The CDR3 plus the reference TRBV11-2 and TRBJ1-1 genes for the other parts give the full variable domain: EAGVAQSPRYKIIEKRQSVAFWCNPISGHATLYWYQQILGQGPKLLIQFQNNGVVDDSQLPKDRFSAERLKGVDSTLKIQPAKLEDSAVYLCASSFAATEAFFGQGTRLTVV.